This T cell receptor (beta chain) is from a study of T cells after yellow fever vaccination. Study background: Those fractions that held only low numbers of cells were prepared using the SMART-Seq v4 Ultra Low Input RNA kit. Overall study results and limits: Post-booster samples contained most primary-vaccination clones (approximately 95% CD4, about 85% CD8). CD4 and CD8 compartments shared a small share of clonotypes, likely from convergent recombination.

Germline lookup yields CDR1 MNHEY and CDR2 SVGEGT. The trim removed 0 bases at V and 2 bases at J, leaving 7 bases unmatched. The CDR3 covers 17 residues. TCR cDNA, made by 5'RACE template switching, carried an added universal primer site and UMIs. TCRdb analysed the 5' RACE reads with MiXCR anew, one entry per CDR3 protein. The data hold some 350,000 distinct CDR3 sequences, with roughly 3.9% observed a single time. With respect to this clonotype: What it recognizes is unknown.

The chain employs TRBV6-2 or TRBV6-3 and TRBJ2-7; TRBD2 aligns across 10 bases. This TCR derives from a man younger than 35 who received the YFV17D yellow fever vaccine. The sequencing here drew on PBMCs, taken 5 days after the yellow fever booster vaccination. The CDR3 reads CASSYSEAGGRTYEQYV. The CDR3 coding sequence is TGTGCCAGCAGTTACTCGGAAGCGGGGGGGCGGACCTACGAGCAGTACGTC.